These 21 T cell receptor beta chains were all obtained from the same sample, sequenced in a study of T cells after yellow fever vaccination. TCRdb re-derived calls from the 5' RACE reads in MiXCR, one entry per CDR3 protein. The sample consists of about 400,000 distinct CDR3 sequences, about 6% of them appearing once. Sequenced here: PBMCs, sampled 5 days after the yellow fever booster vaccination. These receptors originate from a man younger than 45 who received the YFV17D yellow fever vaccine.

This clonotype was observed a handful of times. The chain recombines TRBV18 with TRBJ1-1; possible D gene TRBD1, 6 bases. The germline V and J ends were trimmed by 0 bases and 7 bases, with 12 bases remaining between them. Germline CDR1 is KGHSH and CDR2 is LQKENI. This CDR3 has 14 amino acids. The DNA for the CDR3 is TGTGCCAGCTCACCACCATTAGGGGGGAGTGAAGCTTTCTTT. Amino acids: CASSPPLGGSEAFF.

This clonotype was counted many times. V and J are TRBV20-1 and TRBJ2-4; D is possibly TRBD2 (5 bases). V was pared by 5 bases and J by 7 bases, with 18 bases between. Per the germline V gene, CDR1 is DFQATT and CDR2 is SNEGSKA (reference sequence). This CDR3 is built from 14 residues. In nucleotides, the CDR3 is TGCAGTGCTGAGGCGGACTTCTTTCGGAACATTCAGTACTTC. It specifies CSAEADFFRNIQYF.

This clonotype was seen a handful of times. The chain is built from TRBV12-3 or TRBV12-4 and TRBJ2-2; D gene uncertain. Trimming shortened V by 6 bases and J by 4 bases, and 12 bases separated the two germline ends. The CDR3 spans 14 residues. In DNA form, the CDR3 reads TGTGCCAGCAGCCTCCCCGGAATCACCGGGGAGCTGTTTTTT. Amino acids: CASSLPGITGELFF.

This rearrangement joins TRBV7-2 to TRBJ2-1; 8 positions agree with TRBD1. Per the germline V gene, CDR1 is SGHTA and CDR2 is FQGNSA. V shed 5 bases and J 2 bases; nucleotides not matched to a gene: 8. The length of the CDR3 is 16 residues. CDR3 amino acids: CASSARQGWTYNEQFF. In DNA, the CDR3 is TGTGCCAGCAGCGCAAGACAGGGGTGGACCTACAATGAGCAGTTCTTC.

CDR3 sequence (DNA): TGCAGTGCTGCCCCCCCAGGCCTCCAAGAGACCCAGTACTTC. It translates to CSAAPPGLQETQYF. The V call is TRBV20-1, the J call TRBJ2-5; D is undetermined. Trimming removed 5 bases from V and 1 base from J, with 14 bases in between. The germline V gene has CDR1 DFQATT and CDR2 SNEGSKA (reference sequence). The CDR3 totals 14 residues.

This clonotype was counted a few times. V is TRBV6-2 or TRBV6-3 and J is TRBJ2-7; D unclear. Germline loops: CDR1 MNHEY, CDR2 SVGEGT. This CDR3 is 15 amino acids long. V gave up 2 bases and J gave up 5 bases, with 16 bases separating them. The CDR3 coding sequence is TGTGCCAGCAGTTACGGGTCAGTGAGCCCAAACGAGCAGTACTTC. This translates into CASSYGSVSPNEQYF.

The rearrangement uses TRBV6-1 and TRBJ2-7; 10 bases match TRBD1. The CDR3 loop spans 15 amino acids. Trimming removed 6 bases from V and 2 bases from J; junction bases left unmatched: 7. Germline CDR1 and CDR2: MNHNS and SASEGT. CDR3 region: CASRPSGTGAYEQYF. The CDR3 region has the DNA TGTGCCAGCAGACCATCCGGGACAGGGGCCTACGAGCAGTACTTC.

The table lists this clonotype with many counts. The CDR3 nucleotides read TGCAGTGCTAGGGTAGCGGGAGTCACTGAGACCCAGTACTTC. Its protein is CSARVAGVTETQYF. The chain links TRBV20-1 to TRBJ2-5, with 9 bases identical to TRBD2. The CDR3 length is 14 residues. With 3 bases clipped from V and 5 bases from J, the junction kept 7 bases outside the gene matches. Germline CDR1 is DFQATT and CDR2 is SNEGSKA (reference sequence).

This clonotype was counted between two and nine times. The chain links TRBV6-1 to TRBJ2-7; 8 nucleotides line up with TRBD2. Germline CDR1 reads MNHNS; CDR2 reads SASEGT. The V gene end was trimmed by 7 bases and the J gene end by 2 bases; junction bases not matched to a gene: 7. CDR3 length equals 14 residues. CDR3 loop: CASTKSGSPYEQYF. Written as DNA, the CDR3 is TGTGCCAGCACTAAGAGCGGGAGCCCCTACGAGCAGTACTTC.

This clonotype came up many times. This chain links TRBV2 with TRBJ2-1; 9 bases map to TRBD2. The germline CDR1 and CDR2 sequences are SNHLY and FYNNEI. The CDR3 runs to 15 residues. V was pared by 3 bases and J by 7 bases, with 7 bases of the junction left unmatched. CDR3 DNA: TGTGCCAGCAGTGATACGGGACTAGCCGGTAATGAGCAGTTCTTC. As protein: CASSDTGLAGNEQFF.

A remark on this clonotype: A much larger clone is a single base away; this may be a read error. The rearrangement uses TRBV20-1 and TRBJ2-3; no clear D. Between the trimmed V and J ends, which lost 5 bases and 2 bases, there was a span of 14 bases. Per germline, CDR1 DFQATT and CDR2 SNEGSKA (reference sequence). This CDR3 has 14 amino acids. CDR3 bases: TGCAGTGCTGGCGAGTTAATTCCCACAGATACGCAGTATTTT. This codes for CSAGELIPTDTQYF.

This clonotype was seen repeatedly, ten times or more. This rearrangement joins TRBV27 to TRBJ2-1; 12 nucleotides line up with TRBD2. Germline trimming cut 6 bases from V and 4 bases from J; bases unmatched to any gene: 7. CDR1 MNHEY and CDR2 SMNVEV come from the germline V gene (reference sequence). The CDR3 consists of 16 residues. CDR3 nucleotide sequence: TGTGCCAGCAGAACACCGGGACTAGCGGGTTACAATGAGCAGTTCTTC. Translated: CASRTPGLAGYNEQFF.

CDR3 DNA: TGCAGTGCTAGAGATCTGGTCAGGGCAAACACCGGGGAGCTGTTTTTT. Its translation: CSARDLVRANTGELFF. The gene calls are TRBV20-1 and TRBJ2-2; perhaps TRBD1 as D (5 bases). The V gene's germline CDR1 is DFQATT and CDR2 SNEGSKA (reference sequence). V lost 0 bases and J 2 bases, leaving 13 bases between the germline ends. The CDR3 sequence is 16 residues long.

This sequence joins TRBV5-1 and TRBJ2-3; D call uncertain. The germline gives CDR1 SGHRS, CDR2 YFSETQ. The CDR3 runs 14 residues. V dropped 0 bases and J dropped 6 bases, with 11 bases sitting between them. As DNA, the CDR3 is TGCGCCAGCAGCTTGGGACCCATTTGGGATACGCAGTATTTT. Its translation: CASSLGPIWDTQYF.

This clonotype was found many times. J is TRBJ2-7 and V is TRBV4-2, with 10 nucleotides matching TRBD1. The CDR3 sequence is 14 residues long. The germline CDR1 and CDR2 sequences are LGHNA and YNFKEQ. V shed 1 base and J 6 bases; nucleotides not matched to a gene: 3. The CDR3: CASSQAGQGTEQYF. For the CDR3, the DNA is TGTGCCAGCAGCCAAGCGGGACAGGGGACCGAGCAGTACTTC.

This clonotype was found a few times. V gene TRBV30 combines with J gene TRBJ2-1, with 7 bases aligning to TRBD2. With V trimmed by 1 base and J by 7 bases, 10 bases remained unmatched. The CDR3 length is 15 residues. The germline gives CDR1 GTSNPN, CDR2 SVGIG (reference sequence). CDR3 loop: CAWSAEPGGWNEQFF. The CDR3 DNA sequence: TGTGCCTGGAGTGCCGAACCGGGAGGTTGGAATGAGCAGTTCTTC. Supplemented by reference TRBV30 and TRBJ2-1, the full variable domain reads SQTIHQWPATLVQPVGSPLSLECTVEGTSNPNLYWYRQAAGRGLQLLFYSVGIGQISSEVPQNLSASRPQDRQFILSSKKLLLSDSGFYLCAWSAEPGGWNEQFFGPGTRLTVL.

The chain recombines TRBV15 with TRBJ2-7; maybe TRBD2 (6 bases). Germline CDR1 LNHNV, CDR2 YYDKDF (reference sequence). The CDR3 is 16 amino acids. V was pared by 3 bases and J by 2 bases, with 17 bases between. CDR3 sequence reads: CATSSRGGTEAYEQYF. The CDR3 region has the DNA TGTGCCACCAGCAGCCGTGGGGGGACTGAGGCCTACGAGCAGTACTTC. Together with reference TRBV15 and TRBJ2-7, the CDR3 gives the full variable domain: DAMVIQNPRYQVTQFGKPVTLSCSQTLNHNVMYWYQQKSSQAPKLLFHYYDKDFNNEADTPDNFQSRRPNTSFCFLDIRSPGLGDTAMYLCATSSRGGTEAYEQYFGPGTRLTVT.

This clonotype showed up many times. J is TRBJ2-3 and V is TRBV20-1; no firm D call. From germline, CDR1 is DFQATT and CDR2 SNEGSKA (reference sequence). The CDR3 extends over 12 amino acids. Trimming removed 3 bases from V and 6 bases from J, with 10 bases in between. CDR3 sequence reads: CSARRLFDTQYF. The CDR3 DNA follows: TGCAGTGCTAGGCGGCTTTTCGATACGCAGTATTTT.

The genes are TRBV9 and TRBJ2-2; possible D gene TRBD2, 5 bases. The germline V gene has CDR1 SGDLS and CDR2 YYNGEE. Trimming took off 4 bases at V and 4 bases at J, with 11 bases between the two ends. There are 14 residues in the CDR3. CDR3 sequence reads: CASSPQLVTGELFF. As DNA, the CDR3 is TGTGCCAGCAGCCCCCAACTAGTCACCGGGGAGCTGTTTTTT.

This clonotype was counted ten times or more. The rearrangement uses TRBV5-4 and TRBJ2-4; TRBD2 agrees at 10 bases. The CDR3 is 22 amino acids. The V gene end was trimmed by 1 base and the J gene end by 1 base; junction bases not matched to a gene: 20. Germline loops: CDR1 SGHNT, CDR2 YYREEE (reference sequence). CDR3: CASSLMTRGNPSGSRAKNIQYF. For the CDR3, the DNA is TGTGCCAGCAGCTTGATGACAAGGGGCAACCCTAGCGGGAGTAGGGCCAAAAACATTCAGTACTTC. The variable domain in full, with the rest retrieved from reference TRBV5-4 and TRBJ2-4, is ETGVTQSPTHLIKTRGQQVTLRCSSQSGHNTVSWYQQALGQGPQFIFQYYREEENGRGNFPPRFSGLQFPNYSSELNVNALELDDSALYLCASSLMTRGNPSGSRAKNIQYFGAGTRLSVL.

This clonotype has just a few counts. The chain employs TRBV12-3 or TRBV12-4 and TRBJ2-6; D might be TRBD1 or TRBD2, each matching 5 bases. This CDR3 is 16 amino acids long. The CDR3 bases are TGTGCACAACATCTGTGGGGGATCTCTGGGGCCAACGTCCTGACTTTC. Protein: CAQHLWGISGANVLTF.